The 29 T cell receptor beta chains given below trace back to one sample, sequenced in a study of cytomegalovirus exposure and HLA in healthy donors. The PCR used 60 Vbeta and 13 Jbeta primers. Data came from immunoSEQ multiplex PCR; TCRdb stores just in-frame clones and leaves some out. This table has around 200,000 clones, more than 65% appearing once. Input material: PBMCs. The receptors come from a woman aged 25-40 years in good health and CMV-seropositive.

The chain is built from TRBV27 and TRBJ2-1; 12 nucleotides align to TRBD2. Germline trimming cut 6 bases from V and 7 bases from J; bases unmatched to any gene: 7. Germline values: CDR1 MNHEY, CDR2 SMNVEV (reference sequence). The CDR3 is 15 amino acids. CDR3 nucleotide sequence: TGTGCCAGCAGGGACCGACTAGCGGGAGCTAATGAGCAGTTCTTC. It codes for CASRDRLAGANEQFF.

This clone is a singleton in its sample. The chain uses TRBV13 and TRBJ2-5, with TRBD2 matching 9 bases. The end of the DNA aligns better with TRBJ2-7, so the J call may be wrong. Germline values: CDR1 PRHDT, CDR2 FYEKMQ (reference sequence). The CDR3 sequence is 13 residues long. Here the CDR3 reads CASRGSGSYEQYF. CDR3 DNA: TGTGCCAGCAGGGGTAGCGGGAGTTACGAGCAGTACTTC.

The chain has TRBV6-6 and TRBJ1-1; D uncertain. This CDR3 contains 15 residues. CDR1 is MNHNY and CDR2 is SVGAGI in the germline V gene (reference sequence). The V end lost 5 bases, the J end lost 6 bases, and 19 bases lay between the germline ends. Written as DNA, the CDR3 is TGTGCCAGCAGTCAGGCCACGGCTATAATGCCTGAAGCTTTCTTT. Its protein is CASSQATAIMPEAFF.

The rearrangement uses TRBV28 and TRBJ1-2, with D unclear. Between the trimmed V and J ends, which lost 6 bases and 5 bases, there was a span of 13 bases. Per the germline V gene, CDR1 is MDHEN and CDR2 is SYDVKM. This CDR3 is built from 13 residues. The CDR3 protein is CASRAQVKYGYTF. As DNA, the CDR3 is TGTGCCAGCAGAGCCCAGGTTAAGTATGGCTACACCTTC.

The CDR3 is CASIKGASGLDTQYF. For the CDR3, the DNA is TGTGCCAGCATTAAAGGGGCTAGCGGGTTAGATACGCAGTATTTT. V and J are TRBV11-2 and TRBJ2-3; the match to TRBD2 covers 8 bases. The CDR3 totals 15 residues. Trimming took 7 bases from V and 5 from J; bases not matched to a gene: 11. Germline assignment: CDR1 SGHAT and CDR2 FQNNGV.

The chain has TRBV7-2 and TRBJ2-7; the match to TRBD1 covers 8 bases. The germline V gene encodes CDR1 SGHTA and CDR2 FQGNSA. V was pared by 5 bases and J by 1 base, with 13 bases of the junction left unmatched. The CDR3 has 17 amino acids. The CDR3 is CASSREAPGQASYEQYF. CDR3 nucleotides: TGTGCCAGCAGCAGAGAGGCACCGGGACAGGCTTCCTACGAGCAGTACTTC.

This chain links TRBV6-6 with TRBJ2-1, with a tentative D call TRBD1 (6 bases). This CDR3 spans 15 amino acids. The germline gives CDR1 MNHNY, CDR2 SVGAGI (reference sequence). V was trimmed by 6 bases and J by 4 bases, leaving 16 bases between them. The CDR3 DNA follows: TGTGCCAGCAGCCTCAGACAGGAGAATTACAATGAGCAGTTCTTC. Amino acid sequence: CASSLRQENYNEQFF.

CDR3 sequence reads: CASSYPGNEQFF. For the CDR3, the DNA is TGTGCCAGCAGTTACCCGGGCAATGAGCAGTTCTTC. The rearrangement joins TRBV6-5 to TRBJ2-1, with D unresolved. Germline CDR1 reads MNHEY; CDR2 reads SVGAGI. This CDR3 has 12 amino acids. The V end was cut by 2 bases, the J end by 6 bases, with 5 bases between.

The gene calls are TRBV29-1 and TRBJ2-7; D perhaps matches TRBD1 (6 bases). Between the trimmed V and J ends, which lost 6 bases and 7 bases, there was a span of 19 bases. Germline-derived CDR1 and CDR2 are SQVTM and ANQGSEA. The CDR3 covers 13 residues. CDR3 loop: CSVKTGDKWEQYF. In nucleotides, the CDR3 is TGCAGCGTAAAAACCGGGGACAAGTGGGAGCAGTACTTC.

The V gene is TRBV5-1, the J gene TRBJ1-5; 9 bases fit TRBD1. V gave up 10 bases and J gave up 2 bases; unmatched junction bases: 10. The length of the CDR3 is 15 residues. CDR1 SGHRS and CDR2 YFSETQ come from the germline V gene. DNA of the CDR3: TGCGCCTCAAAACAGGGGGCGGGAGGCAATCAGCCCCAGCATTTT. This gives the protein CASKQGAGGNQPQHF.

This clone has a handful of counts. J is TRBJ1-5 and V is TRBV11-2; D might be TRBD1 (5 bases). The V gene lost 5 bases and the J gene lost 7 bases, with 12 bases spanning the gap. CDR1 and CDR2 (germline): SGHAT, FQNNGV. This CDR3 region has 13 residues. The CDR3 sequence is CASSPAQGQPQHF. The CDR3 DNA follows: TGTGCCAGCAGCCCGGCCCAGGGACAGCCCCAGCATTTT.

The rearrangement links TRBV5-1 to TRBJ1-4; TRBD1 agrees at 8 bases. The junction had 9 bases not matched to a gene; V was cut back by 4 bases and J by 1 base. Germline CDR1 and CDR2: SGHRS and YFSETQ. The CDR3 contains 17 residues. CDR3 DNA: TGCGCCAGCAGCGCGGCAGGGGGCTTAGGAACTAATGAAAAACTGTTTTTT. Amino acids: CASSAAGGLGTNEKLFF.

This clone has just one count. The V call is TRBV7-2, the J call TRBJ1-2; 9 bases fit TRBD1. With V trimmed by 4 bases and J by 8 bases, 14 bases remained unmatched. CDR3 length: 16 amino acids. Germline CDR1 and CDR2: SGHTA and FQGNSA. The CDR3 DNA is TGTGCCAGCAGCTCCCGGGACAGGGCCTACTTTGAGGGCTACACCTTC. Encoded protein: CASSSRDRAYFEGYTF.

The V and J genes are TRBV9 and TRBJ1-5; 8 positions match TRBD1. V trimming: 2 bases; J trimming: 5 bases; junction bases outside the gene matches: 6. The CDR3 sequence is 15 residues long. Per germline, CDR1 SGDLS and CDR2 YYNGEE. The CDR3 DNA reads TGTGCCAGCAGCGTCGGGACAGGTTACGATCAGCCCCAGCATTTT. It is translated as CASSVGTGYDQPQHF.

The V and J genes are TRBV6-5 and TRBJ2-7; no definite D call. Germline lookup yields CDR1 MNHEY and CDR2 SVGAGI. The CDR3 contains 12 residues. Trimming stripped 5 bases from V and 5 bases from J, with 10 bases between. CDR3 nucleotides: TGTGCCAGCAGTCAGGATCACCACGAGCAGTACTTC. It translates to CASSQDHHEQYF.

The rearrangement uses TRBV7-2 and TRBJ1-2; the D gene is possibly TRBD1 (5 bases). Germline V gives CDR1 SGHTA, CDR2 FQGNSA. V shed 3 bases and J shed 4 bases, with 12 bases lying between them. The CDR3 has 14 residues. Written as DNA, the CDR3 is TGTGCCAGCAGCTTGGATGGGACTTTCTATGGCTACACCTTC. Protein: CASSLDGTFYGYTF.

The CDR3 loop is CSGAGGPNEQFF. CDR3 DNA: TGCAGCGGAGCGGGAGGTCCCAATGAGCAGTTCTTC. This chain uses TRBV29-1 with TRBJ2-1, with 9 bases matching TRBD2. The CDR3 extends over 12 amino acids. V trimming: 7 bases; J trimming: 6 bases; junction bases outside the gene matches: 4. Germline V lookup: CDR1 SQVTM, CDR2 ANQGSEA.

This rearrangement joins TRBV28 to TRBJ2-1; the D is unclear. CDR3 length: 15 residues. V was shortened by 2 bases and J by 0 bases, with 8 bases between the two germline ends. Germline lookup yields CDR1 MDHEN and CDR2 SYDVKM. The CDR3 is CASSLLESSYNEQFF. The CDR3 DNA reads as TGTGCCAGCAGTTTACTAGAGAGCTCCTACAATGAGCAGTTCTTC.

The chain employs TRBV28 and TRBJ1-1, with D perhaps matching TRBD1 (5 bases). This CDR3 has 12 amino acids. V was clipped by 6 bases and J by 4 bases, with 9 bases between them. Germline CDR1 MDHEN, CDR2 SYDVKM. CDR3 in amino acids: CASRGGITEAFF. The CDR3 DNA sequence: TGTGCCAGCAGGGGGGGAATCACTGAAGCTTTCTTT.

The chain uses TRBV19 and TRBJ2-6, with 7 bases that match TRBD1. The CDR3 length is 16 residues. V gave up 2 bases and J gave up 0 bases; unmatched junction bases: 1. Per the germline V gene, CDR1 is LNHDA and CDR2 is SQIVND (reference sequence). This chain's CDR3 is CASSIWDSSGANVLTF. In nucleotides, the CDR3 is TGTGCCAGTAGTATATGGGACAGCTCTGGGGCCAACGTCCTGACTTTC. Based on the CDR3 plus reference TRBV19 and TRBJ2-6, the full variable domain is DGGITQSPKYLFRKEGQNVTLSCEQNLNHDAMYWYRQDPGQGLRLIYYSQIVNDFQKGDIAEGYSVSREKKESFPLTVTSAQKNPTAFYLCASSIWDSSGANVLTFGAGSRLTVL.

This chain uses TRBV4-1 with TRBJ1-3; no reliable D call. With 2 bases removed from V and 0 bases from J, the gap between germline ends came to 8 bases. The CDR3 is 15 amino acids. Germline V gene lookup returns CDR1 MGHRA and CDR2 YSYEKL. The CDR3: CASSQPRGSGNTIYF. DNA for the CDR3: TGCGCCAGCAGCCAACCCCGGGGCTCTGGAAACACCATATATTTT.

On this clone itself: Distinct nucleotide sequences in the sample also encode this CDR3. This chain uses TRBV19 with TRBJ2-7, with TRBD1 matching 8 bases. The CDR3 is 15 amino acids. The V segment lost 3 bases and the J segment 2 bases; nucleotides outside the gene matches: 6. Germline V gene sequence: CDR1 LNHDA, CDR2 SQIVND (reference sequence). The CDR3: CASSIGTGGTYEQYF. DNA for the CDR3: TGTGCCAGTAGTATCGGGACAGGAGGGACCTACGAGCAGTACTTC.

This clone has a handful of counts. The chain couples TRBV4-1 to TRBJ1-4, with a possible D match to TRBD1 (6 bases). Germline CDR1 MGHRA, CDR2 YSYEKL. There are 16 residues in the CDR3. The V end was cut by 8 bases, the J end by 8 bases, with 24 bases between. In DNA form, the CDR3 reads TGCGCCAGCGGTTGGTCGGAATCGGGGGGCCGGGAAAAACTGTTTTTT. Translated: CASGWSESGGREKLFF.

In DNA form, the CDR3 reads TGTGCCAGCAGTGGGACAGGTAGCACAGATACGCAGTATTTT. Protein: CASSGTGSTDTQYF. The V and J genes are TRBV2 and TRBJ2-3; 7 bases map to TRBD1. The CDR3 is 14 residues long. Germline V CDR1 and CDR2: SNHLY, FYNNEI. V lost 4 bases, J lost 0 bases, and 1 base stayed unmatched.

Comment on this clone: The same CDR3 can be traced to other DNA sequences in this sample. The chain recombines TRBV6-5 with TRBJ1-4; 10 bases map to TRBD1. Germline V gene lookup returns CDR1 MNHEY and CDR2 SVGAGI. The CDR3 runs 14 residues. The trim removed 3 bases at V and 6 bases at J, leaving 1 base unmatched. CDR3 residues: CASSYGTGDEKLFF. CDR3 DNA: TGTGCCAGCAGTTATGGGACAGGGGATGAAAAACTGTTTTTT.

The chain has TRBV28 and TRBJ2-7; D possibly corresponds to TRBD1 (7 bases). V lost 8 bases and J 0 bases, leaving 20 bases between the germline ends. The CDR3 contains 16 residues. The V gene's germline CDR1 is MDHEN and CDR2 SYDVKM. The CDR3 loop reads CASRLGGRGASYEQYF. CDR3 coding DNA: TGTGCCAGCCGCCTGGGGGGCAGGGGGGCCTCCTACGAGCAGTACTTC.

This chain links TRBV10-1 with TRBJ2-1; 10 nucleotides agree with TRBD2. CDR1 is WNHNN and CDR2 is SYGVQD in the germline V gene (reference sequence). V was pared by 3 bases and J by 7 bases, with 18 bases of the junction left unmatched. CDR3 length equals 19 residues. The CDR3 DNA follows: TGCGCCAGCAGTGAAGGGGGCCTAGCGGGAGAAACGGAATATAATGAGCAGTTCTTC. Its protein is CASSEGGLAGETEYNEQFF.

This chain joins TRBV6-1 and TRBJ1-3, with D perhaps TRBD1 (5 bases). Trimming removed 5 bases at V and 8 bases at J, with 10 bases between. The CDR3 extends over 12 amino acids. Looked up from germline, CDR1 is MNHNS and CDR2 is SASEGT. The CDR3 loop reads CASSYDRDTIYF. The CDR3 coding sequence is TGTGCCAGCAGTTATGACAGAGACACCATATATTTT.

The chain links TRBV7-6 to TRBJ2-7; the D is unclear. The CDR3 contains 13 residues. V dropped 6 bases and J dropped 0 bases, with 9 bases sitting between them. Germline V lookup: CDR1 SGHVS, CDR2 FNYEAQ. The CDR3, as DNA: TGTGCCAGCAGAACAGACAACTCCTACGAGCAGTACTTC. This translates into CASRTDNSYEQYF.